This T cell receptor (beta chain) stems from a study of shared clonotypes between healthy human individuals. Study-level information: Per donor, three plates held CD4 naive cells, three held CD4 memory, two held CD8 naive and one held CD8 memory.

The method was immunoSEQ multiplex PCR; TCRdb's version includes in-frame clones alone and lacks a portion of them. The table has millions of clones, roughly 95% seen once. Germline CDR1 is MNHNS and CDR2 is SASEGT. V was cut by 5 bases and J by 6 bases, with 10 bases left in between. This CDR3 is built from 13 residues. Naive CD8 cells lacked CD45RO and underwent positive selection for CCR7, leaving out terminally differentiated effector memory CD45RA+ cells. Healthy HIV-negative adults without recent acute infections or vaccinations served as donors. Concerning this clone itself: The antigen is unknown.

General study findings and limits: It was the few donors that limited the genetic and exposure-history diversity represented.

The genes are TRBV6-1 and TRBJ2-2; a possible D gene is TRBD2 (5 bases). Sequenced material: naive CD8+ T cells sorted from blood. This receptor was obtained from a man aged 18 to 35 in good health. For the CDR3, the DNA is TGTGCCAGCAGTCCCCGGGATGCCGGGGAGCTGTTTTTT. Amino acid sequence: CASSPRDAGELFF.